The 31 T cell receptor beta chains listed next were all sequenced from one sample in a study of response to subunit inactivated influenza vaccine. Using its own MiXCR run on the RT-PCR reads, TCRdb lists one record per CDR3 protein. The table lists about 160,000 distinct CDR3 sequences, about 11% of them singletons. The material sequenced was non-naive T cells sorted from PBMCs, taken roughly 48 days after vaccination. Source of these receptors: a man between 50 and 59 years old who received an inactivated influenza vaccine.

V and J are TRBV7-9 and TRBJ1-5; D is possibly TRBD1 (6 bases). V was pared by 5 bases and J by 0 bases, with 17 bases between. The CDR3 covers 17 residues. Germline CDR1 is SEHNR and CDR2 is FQNEAQ (reference sequence). The CDR3 nucleotides are TGTGCCAGCAGCCGTGAAGGGGGGGCAGATAGCAATCAGCCCCAGCATTTT. It yields the protein CASSREGGADSNQPQHF.

This clonotype was seen many times. V usage is TRBV10-3 and J usage is TRBJ2-7; the match to TRBD2 covers 13 bases. Trimming at V came to 4 bases and at J to 5 bases, leaving 5 bases not matched to a gene. CDR1 and CDR2 (germline): ENHRY, SYGVKD. The CDR3 covers 15 residues. CDR3 nucleotides: TGTGCCATCAGTGGGACTAGCGGGAGTCTGCACGAGCAGTACTTC. Translation gives CAISGTSGSLHEQYF.

This clonotype was detected many times. The CDR3 here is CSALSLREAQETQYF. The CDR3 region has the DNA TGCAGTGCTCTCTCCCTCCGGGAGGCACAAGAGACCCAGTACTTC. The chain carries TRBV20-1 and TRBJ2-5; 7 nucleotides agree with TRBD2. V lost 5 bases to trimming and J lost 2 bases; unmatched junction nucleotides: 11. Per germline, CDR1 DFQATT and CDR2 SNEGSKA (reference sequence). CDR3 size: 15 residues.

This clonotype occurred a few times. V usage is TRBV20-1 and J usage is TRBJ2-5; no clear D gene. The germline V gene has CDR1 DFQATT and CDR2 SNEGSKA (reference sequence). The CDR3 covers 12 residues. Deletions cut 1 base from V and 4 bases from J, with 7 bases between. In DNA form, the CDR3 reads TGCAGTGCTAGAGGTTGGGGAGAGACCCAGTACTTC. Translating gives CSARGWGETQYF.

Many counts were recorded for this clonotype. The chain recombines TRBV3-1 with TRBJ2-3; 9 bases align to TRBD2. This CDR3 spans 15 amino acids. Germline loops: CDR1 LGHDT, CDR2 YNNKEL (reference sequence). V dropped 2 bases and J dropped 4; count of bases not matched to a gene: 4. Here the CDR3 DNA reads TGTGCCAGCAGCCAAAAGGGCGGGAGGGCAGATACGCAGTATTTT. The encoded protein is CASSQKGGRADTQYF.

There are many counts of this clonotype. V usage is TRBV5-1 and J usage is TRBJ2-1; D not resolved. The V gene's germline CDR1 is SGHRS and CDR2 YFSETQ. The CDR3 is 16 residues long. Trimming cost V 2 bases and J 8 bases, with 20 bases left between them. The CDR3 DNA follows: TGCGCCAGCAGCTTCGGGCGCAGCACCAACATCGATGAGCAGTTCTTC. This gives the protein CASSFGRSTNIDEQFF.

The table lists this clonotype with a few counts. The V call is TRBV25-1, the J call TRBJ2-7; no clear D. CDR1 and CDR2 (germline): MGHDK, SYGVNS. This CDR3 comprises 13 residues. Trimming shortened V by 10 bases and J by 4 bases, and 17 bases separated the two germline ends. CDR3 amino acids: CATSRTPGYEQYF. For the CDR3, the DNA is TGTGCCACTTCAAGGACCCCAGGATACGAGCAGTACTTC.

In its sample, this clonotype was seen many times. The chain is built from TRBV12-3 or TRBV12-4 and TRBJ2-2, with 10 bases identical to TRBD1. The CDR3 contains 14 residues. The trim removed 7 bases at V and 6 bases at J, leaving 5 bases unmatched. CDR3: CASKGDRGPGELFF. DNA for the CDR3: TGTGCCAGCAAAGGGGACAGGGGACCCGGGGAGCTGTTTTTT.

The rearrangement joins TRBV20-1 to TRBJ2-3; 13 bases line up with TRBD2. The CDR3 runs to 20 residues. From germline, CDR1 is DFQATT and CDR2 SNEGSKA (reference sequence). V gave up 0 bases and J gave up 4 bases; unmatched junction bases: 16. Here the CDR3 DNA reads TGCAGTGCTAGAGATTGGACTAGCGGGAGTCGGGGTTCGATCGCAGATACGCAGTATTTT. Protein product: CSARDWTSGSRGSIADTQYF.

CDR3 bases: TGTGCCACCAGCAGGGACGCCGGGGCCAACGTCCTGACTTTC. It translates to CATSRDAGANVLTF. This chain joins TRBV15 and TRBJ2-6; D remains ambiguous. There are 14 residues in the CDR3. V was cut by 3 bases and J by 4 bases, with 7 bases left in between. Germline loops: CDR1 LNHNV, CDR2 YYDKDF (reference sequence).

There are a few counts of this clonotype. CDR3 DNA sequence: TGCAGTGCTCGGCGACTAGCGGGAGGGGTGGATGAGCAGTTCTTC. Protein sequence: CSARRLAGGVDEQFF. The gene calls are TRBV20-1 and TRBJ2-1; TRBD2 matches at 14 bases. This CDR3 spans 15 amino acids. Trimming removed 5 bases from V and 8 bases from J; junction bases left unmatched: 8. Germline V gene sequence: CDR1 DFQATT, CDR2 SNEGSKA (reference sequence).

This clonotype is judged medium-sized. The chain carries TRBV7-8 and TRBJ1-1; TRBD1 agrees at 8 bases. V gave up 2 bases and J gave up 4 bases; unmatched junction bases: 0. Germline V gives CDR1 SGHVS, CDR2 FQNEAQ. The CDR3 runs to 13 residues. The CDR3 loop is CASSLTGGTEAFF. CDR3 nucleotide sequence: TGTGCCAGCAGCTTAACAGGGGGCACTGAAGCTTTCTTT.

The rearrangement uses TRBV30 and TRBJ2-7, with TRBD1 matching 8 bases. The CDR3 has 13 residues. Trimming removed 5 bases from V and 1 base from J; junction bases left unmatched: 4. Looked up from germline, CDR1 is GTSNPN and CDR2 is SVGIG (reference sequence). The CDR3 nucleotides are TGTGCCTGGGCAGGACAGGGTTCCTACGAGCAGTACTTC. Its protein is CAWAGQGSYEQYF.

This clonotype occurred once. The chain uses TRBV7-3 and TRBJ1-2; D not certain. Trimming took 5 bases from V and 4 from J, leaving 11 bases between them. There are 13 residues in the CDR3. Germline V gene lookup returns CDR1 SGHTA and CDR2 FQGTGA. The DNA of the CDR3 is TGTGCCAGCAGCCCCCAAAAGGGCTATGGCTACACCTTC. This codes for CASSPQKGYGYTF.

This clonotype appeared many times. This chain uses TRBV25-1 with TRBJ1-2, with D tentatively TRBD1 (6 bases). The germline gives CDR1 MGHDK, CDR2 SYGVNS. This CDR3 comprises 14 residues. Trimming stripped 3 bases from V and 6 bases from J, with 14 bases between. The CDR3 spells CASSDREGVHGYTF. In DNA form, the CDR3 reads TGTGCCAGCAGTGACAGGGAGGGGGTGCATGGCTACACCTTC.

In the case of this clonotype: At one of its ends the junction is not consistent with the germline gene, which may arise from a read error. This chain uses TRBV7-2 with TRBJ1-2; 9 positions agree with TRBD1. Per the germline V gene, CDR1 is SGHTA and CDR2 is FQGNSA. This CDR3 has 13 residues. The CDR3 loop is CASSPLQGASNIF. The CDR3 DNA reads TGTGCCAGCAGCCCACTACAGGGGGCTAGTAACATCTTC.

The table lists this clonotype with many counts. The genes are TRBV29-1 and TRBJ2-7; 9 positions match TRBD1. Germline V gene data show CDR1 as SQVTM and CDR2 as ANQGSEA. V shed 7 bases, J shed 3 bases, and the junction held 10 bases outside the gene matches. This CDR3 has 14 residues. The CDR3: CSAGAGTGHYEQYF. For the CDR3, the DNA is TGCAGCGCCGGGGCTGGGACAGGGCACTACGAGCAGTACTTC.

This clonotype showed up many times. The chain carries TRBV27 and TRBJ2-1, with 8 bases that match TRBD2. CDR3 size: 15 residues. V shed 6 bases, J shed 4 bases, and the junction held 8 bases outside the gene matches. CDR1 is MNHEY, CDR2 SMNVEV, per germline (reference sequence). In DNA, the CDR3 is TGTGCCAGCAGCCCAAGCGGGGGCAATTACAATGAGCAGTTCTTC. Its protein is CASSPSGGNYNEQFF.

This clonotype has only a few counts. V gene TRBV7-2 combines with J gene TRBJ2-7; D call uncertain. This CDR3 contains 13 residues. The germline CDR1 and CDR2 sequences are SGHTA and FQGNSA. The V end was cut by 4 bases, the J end by 4 bases, with 11 bases between. Here the CDR3 reads CASSYIDGYEQYF. For the CDR3, the DNA is TGTGCCAGCAGCTACATAGACGGATACGAGCAGTACTTC.

The gene calls are TRBV11-2 and TRBJ2-5, with 10 bases lining up with TRBD1. V shed 3 bases, J shed 4 bases, and the junction held 2 bases outside the gene matches. From germline, CDR1 is SGHAT and CDR2 FQNNGV. The CDR3 is 14 residues long. The CDR3 coding sequence is TGTGCCAGCAGCTTTAGACAGGGGGCAGAGACCCAGTACTTC. It codes for CASSFRQGAETQYF. The variable domain in full, completed from reference TRBV11-2 and TRBJ2-5, reads EAGVAQSPRYKIIEKRQSVAFWCNPISGHATLYWYQQILGQGPKLLIQFQNNGVVDDSQLPKDRFSAERLKGVDSTLKIQPAKLEDSAVYLCASSFRQGAETQYFGPGTRLLVL.

The chain recombines TRBV28 with TRBJ2-7, with 7 bases fitting TRBD2. The V gene end was trimmed by 7 bases and the J gene end by 1 base; junction bases not matched to a gene: 13. Per germline, CDR1 MDHEN and CDR2 SYDVKM. The CDR3 extends over 16 amino acids. In DNA form, the CDR3 reads TGTGCCAGCACCCTGAGGCTAGCGGATTTATCCTACGAGCAGTACTTC. It is translated as CASTLRLADLSYEQYF.

This clonotype turned up a few times. The chain is built from TRBV11-2 and TRBJ2-7; D is unresolved. V dropped 5 bases and J dropped 5 bases, with 10 bases sitting between them. CDR3 length: 12 amino acids. The germline V gene has CDR1 SGHAT and CDR2 FQNNGV. The CDR3 protein is CASSTPKNEQYF. CDR3 in DNA: TGTGCCAGCAGCACCCCTAAGAACGAGCAGTACTTC.

A remark on this clonotype: A much larger clone differs by one base, so this may be a read error. This chain joins TRBV4-1 and TRBJ2-7, with a weak D call TRBD2 (7 bases). CDR1 MGHRA and CDR2 YSYEKL come from the germline V gene. CDR3 length: 18 amino acids. In DNA, the CDR3 is TGCGCCAACAGCCAACGTCTTTCGGGCGGGGGCCTCTCCTACGAGCAGTACTTC. Protein: CANSQRLSGGGLSYEQYF.

V gene TRBV21-1 combines with J gene TRBJ2-7; the table's D call TRBD2 went unverified against the DNA. TRBV21-1 counts as a pseudogene. The CDR3 is 21 amino acids. The CDR3 here is CASSKLTFASILHQGSYEQYF. The CDR3 nucleotides read TGTGCCAGCAGCAAATTAACTTTCGCTAGCATCCTCCACCAAGGCTCCTACGAGCAGTACTTC.

This clonotype was seen at least ten times. The chain couples TRBV6-4 to TRBJ2-1, with 8 bases lining up with TRBD2. CDR3 length: 17 residues. V lost 0 bases and J lost 3; bases outside the gene matches: 7. Germline values: CDR1 MRHNA, CDR2 SNTAGT. CDR3 sequence (DNA): TGTGCCAGCAGTGACTCATTGGGAGCGGGAGTCTACAATGAGCAGTTCTTC. It yields the protein CASSDSLGAGVYNEQFF.

This sequence joins TRBV11-1 and TRBJ2-1; D might be TRBD2 (7 bases). CDR3 length: 14 residues. V was shortened by 6 bases and J by 5 bases, with 14 bases between the two germline ends. Germline V gives CDR1 SGHAT, CDR2 FQDESV (reference sequence). The CDR3: CASRTGGGDNEQFF. The CDR3 region has the DNA TGTGCCAGCAGGACCGGAGGGGGGGACAATGAGCAGTTCTTC.

The chain has TRBV3-1 and TRBJ2-5; D gene uncertain. CDR1 and CDR2 from the germline V gene are LGHDT and YNNKEL (reference sequence). The CDR3 runs to 12 residues. Trimming left V 0 bases short and J 6 bases short, with 5 bases between. CDR3: CASSQDLQTQYF. The CDR3 bases are TGTGCCAGCAGCCAAGATCTTCAGACCCAGTACTTC.

The chain joins TRBV7-9 to TRBJ1-5; D possibly corresponds to TRBD1 (5 bases). Germline V gene data show CDR1 as SEHNR and CDR2 as FQNEAQ (reference sequence). This CDR3 region has 14 residues. With 5 bases removed from V and 3 bases from J, the gap between germline ends came to 11 bases. CDR3 nucleotides: TGTGCCAGCAGCGACCGGGACGCCAATCAGCCCCAGCATTTT. This translates into CASSDRDANQPQHF.

This clonotype appeared many times. This chain links TRBV12-3 or TRBV12-4 with TRBJ2-6; D gene ambiguous. Trimming removed 7 bases from V and 0 bases from J, with 10 bases in between. CDR3 length: 15 residues. The chain's CDR3 is CASTMSPSGANVLTF. The CDR3 region has the DNA TGTGCCAGCACCATGAGTCCCTCTGGGGCCAACGTCCTGACTTTC.

J is TRBJ1-5 and V is TRBV7-8; D may be TRBD1 (5 bases). V was cut by 1 base and J by 2 bases, with 9 bases left in between. This CDR3 region has 15 residues. CDR1 and CDR2 (germline): SGHVS, FQNEAQ. Written as DNA, the CDR3 is TGTGCCAGCAGCTTAGAGGGGAGGGGCAATCAGCCCCAGCATTTT. Amino acid sequence: CASSLEGRGNQPQHF.

This clonotype occurred a few times. This chain links TRBV18 with TRBJ1-2, with 8 bases fitting TRBD1. CDR3 length equals 12 residues. V lost 6 bases, J lost 11 bases, and 8 bases stayed unmatched. Germline V gene data show CDR1 as KGHSH and CDR2 as LQKENI. The CDR3 here is CASSLGQEGYTF. CDR3 sequence (DNA): TGTGCCAGCTCTCTGGGACAGGAAGGATACACCTTC.